The clone carrying this T cell receptor beta chain was recorded at least ten times. Its antigen is unidentified. This sequence may be a read error, since a much larger clone differs from it by one base. Other DNA sequences within the sample encode an identical CDR3. Patients had received no treatment of any kind before thyroid surgery. This entry is derived from a study of metastatic and nonmetastatic thyroid tumors. Overall study: Where malignant and benign thyroid patients were concerned, repertoires were compared across blood and tumor or nodule tissue. Study conclusions and caveats: Reportedly, malignant thyroid tumors had significantly higher TCR beta diversity than benign nodules, in blood and tumor.

The CDR3 is 14 amino acids. The junction had 9 bases not matched to a gene; V was cut back by 9 bases and J by 7 bases. Original analysis: The authors used CDR3 differences across clinicopathological groups to build a distant-metastasis classifier for papillary thyroid cancer. TCRdb reassembled clones from the PCR reads with MiXCR. It is TCRdb's table, rather than the study itself, that gives the V and J calls and clone size. The sample has some 69,000 clones, 14% seen once. This receptor was obtained from a male donor with papillary thyroid cancer or a benign thyroid nodule (not recorded which). Some clones in this sample may be carry-over from other donors' samples. Sequencing used blood. The chain uses TRBV12-3 or TRBV12-4 and TRBJ2-7; 13 positions match TRBD2. CDR3 nucleotides: TGTGCCAGTAGCCCAGGGACTAGCGGGATAGAGCAGTACTTC. It encodes CASSPGTSGIEQYF.